This T cell receptor beta chain was identified during a study of T-cell memory formation after mild COVID-19. Study-wide findings and caveats: Clones shrinking from day 15 to 85 showed even CD4/CD8 mixes; later expanders tilted CD4+. CD8+ contracting clones occupied EMRA, while CD4+ ones occupied mainly CM and EM. In pre-infection memory, a portion of responding clones appeared, which suggested that cross-reactive memory joined.

Constant-segment-primed 5'RACE gave TCR alpha and TCR beta cDNA libraries with sample barcodes and UMIs. Using its own MiXCR run on the 5' RACE reads, TCRdb lists one record per CDR3 protein. The table includes roughly 500,000 distinct CDR3 sequences, about a fifth detected once. The CDR3 is 15 residues long. CDR1 and CDR2 (germline): MNHNS, SASEGT. Between the trimmed V and J ends, which lost 4 bases and 1 base, there was a span of 11 bases. A remark on this clonotype: Antigen unknown.

J is TRBJ1-5 and V is TRBV6-1, with D possibly TRBD1 on 6 matching bases. This receptor was identified in an adult woman who had mild COVID-19 (a few samples of this study predate the infection). Cell type and time point are not known. Input material: PBMCs or a T cell subset sorted from them (not recorded which). CDR3 sequence reads: CASSVGTSSNQPQHF. The CDR3 bases are TGTGCCAGCAGTGTCGGGACATCGAGCAATCAGCCCCAGCATTTT.